Each of the 7 T cell receptor beta chains below was sequenced from the same sample in a study of blood T cells in healthy people across ages. The second PCR ran about 6 to 12 cycles with a sample-barcoded 5' primer and J-beta primers. TCRdb called the 5' RACE reads again in MiXCR, with one record for every CDR3 protein. The sample lists about 1,600,000 distinct CDR3 sequences, 42% occurring once. Sample: blood. Source of these receptors: a woman under 30 in good health.

This clonotype occurred a few times. The chain employs TRBV2 and TRBJ1-2; a weak D match, TRBD1 (5 bases). This CDR3 spans 13 amino acids. Germline CDR1 is SNHLY and CDR2 is FYNNEI. Trimming removed 4 bases from V and 4 bases from J, with 10 bases in between. The CDR3 region is CASSVSGTYGYTF. The CDR3 nucleotides are TGTGCCAGCAGTGTGTCAGGGACCTATGGCTACACCTTC.

The chain recombines TRBV6-6 with TRBJ2-1; tentatively, D is TRBD2 (6 bases). V lost 7 bases and J 6 bases, leaving 19 bases between the germline ends. Germline V gene lookup returns CDR1 MNHNY and CDR2 SVGAGI (reference sequence). This CDR3 region has 15 residues. CDR3 region: CASTDSGYTSNEQFF. The CDR3 region has the DNA TGTGCCAGCACCGATAGCGGATACACCTCCAATGAGCAGTTCTTC.

The J gene is TRBJ2-5, the V gene TRBV20-1, with D unresolved. With the DNA end fitting TRBJ2-7 better, the J assignment may be wrong. This CDR3 contains 14 residues. In germline, CDR1 is DFQATT, CDR2 SNEGSKA (reference sequence). The CDR3 here is CSARGTGPSYEQYF. The CDR3 DNA reads TGCAGTGCTAGAGGGACGGGCCCATCCTACGAGCAGTACTTC.

The chain carries TRBV5-1 and TRBJ2-7; 8 bases fit TRBD1. This CDR3 region has 16 residues. V lost 3 bases to trimming and J lost 2 bases; unmatched junction nucleotides: 10. Per the germline V gene, CDR1 is SGHRS and CDR2 is YFSETQ. CDR3 nucleotide sequence: TGCGCCAGCAGCTCGGTAACCGGGACAGGAACCTACGAGCAGTACTTC. Its translation: CASSSVTGTGTYEQYF.

In its sample, this clonotype was seen a few times. The gene calls are TRBV4-1 and TRBJ1-2; D remains unclear. CDR3 length: 14 amino acids. Germline CDR1 is MGHRA and CDR2 is YSYEKL. V shed 0 bases and J shed 2 bases, with 7 bases lying between them. CDR3 bases: TGCGCCAGCAGCCAAGAGGGGTACAACTATGGCTACACCTTC. It encodes CASSQEGYNYGYTF.

The chain is built from TRBV25-1 and TRBJ2-7, with D tentatively TRBD1 or TRBD2 (5 bases each). The J call is uncertain, as TRBJ2-5 better fits the DNA end. The germline V gene encodes CDR1 MGHDK and CDR2 SYGVNS. This CDR3 has 13 amino acids. Here the CDR3 reads CASSEWDGETQYF. The CDR3 DNA follows: TGTGCCAGCAGTGAGTGGGACGGAGAGACCCAGTACTTC.

The CDR3 DNA reads TGCGCCAGCAGCCAAGCTCTGCAGGGACTTGCCTATGGCTACACCTTC. Its protein is CASSQALQGLAYGYTF. The chain recombines TRBV4-1 with TRBJ1-2; TRBD1 is a possible D gene (5 bases). This CDR3 contains 16 residues. Per the germline V gene, CDR1 is MGHRA and CDR2 is YSYEKL. The germline V and J ends were trimmed by 1 base and 4 bases, with 16 bases remaining between them.